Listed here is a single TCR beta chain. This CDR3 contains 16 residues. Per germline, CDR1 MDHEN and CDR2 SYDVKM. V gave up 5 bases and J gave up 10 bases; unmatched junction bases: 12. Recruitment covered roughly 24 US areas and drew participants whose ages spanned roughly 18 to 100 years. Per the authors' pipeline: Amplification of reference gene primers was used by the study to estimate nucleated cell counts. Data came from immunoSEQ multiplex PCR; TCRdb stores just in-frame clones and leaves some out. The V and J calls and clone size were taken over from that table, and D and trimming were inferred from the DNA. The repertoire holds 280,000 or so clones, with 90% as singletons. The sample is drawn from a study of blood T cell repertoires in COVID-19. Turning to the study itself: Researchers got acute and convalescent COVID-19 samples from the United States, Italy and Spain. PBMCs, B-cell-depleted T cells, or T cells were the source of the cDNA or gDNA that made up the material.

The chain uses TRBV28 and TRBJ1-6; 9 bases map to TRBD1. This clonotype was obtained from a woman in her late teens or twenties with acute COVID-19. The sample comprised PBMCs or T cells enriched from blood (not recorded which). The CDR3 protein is CASSITGTGSSSPLHF. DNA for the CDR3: TGTGCCAGCAGTATAACCGGGACAGGGTCGTCCTCACCCCTCCACTTT.